These 26 T cell receptor beta chains share one sample of origin, sequenced in a study of cytomegalovirus exposure and HLA in healthy donors. The PCR ran on 60 Vbeta and 13 Jbeta primers. TCRdb's copy holds only in-frame clones and misses some; the assay was immunoSEQ multiplex PCR. Of 180,000 or so clones in the sample, over 80% were seen once. The source material was PBMCs. The receptors derive from a girl aged 10 to 17 in good health and CMV-seropositive.

This chain joins TRBV11-2 and TRBJ1-2; 12 positions agree with TRBD1. Trimming cost V 3 bases and J 8 bases; bases outside gene matches: 13. CDR1 is SGHAT, CDR2 FQNNGV, per germline. This CDR3 is 17 amino acids long. The CDR3 coding sequence is TGTGCCAGCAGCTTGGCCCCTACGGGACAGGGGGCTTGGGGCTACACCTTC. Its translation: CASSLAPTGQGAWGYTF.

The rearrangement joins TRBV9 to TRBJ2-5; 10 bases fit TRBD2. With 6 bases clipped from V and 2 bases from J, the junction kept 13 bases outside the gene matches. The CDR3 consists of 17 residues. Germline assignment: CDR1 SGDLS and CDR2 YYNGEE. CDR3 sequence: CASTPGPGSGRQETQYF. CDR3 nucleotide sequence: TGTGCCAGCACCCCCGGCCCCGGTAGCGGGAGGCAAGAGACCCAGTACTTC.

The chain carries TRBV11-2 and TRBJ2-3, with TRBD2 matching over 10 bases. The CDR3 has 17 residues. CDR1 and CDR2 (germline): SGHAT, FQNNGV. Unmatched junction bases numbered 6, after V lost 1 base and J lost 2 bases. The CDR3 spells CASSLAGTSASTDTQYF. The CDR3 bases are TGTGCCAGCAGCTTAGCTGGGACTAGCGCATCCACAGATACGCAGTATTTT.

V usage is TRBV7-8 and J usage is TRBJ1-1, with D tentatively TRBD1 (5 bases). Germline assignment: CDR1 SGHVS and CDR2 FQNEAQ. The CDR3 is 13 residues long. Trimming removed 2 bases at V and 4 bases at J, with 8 bases between. The chain's CDR3 is CASSLQGSTEAFF. The CDR3 bases are TGTGCCAGCAGCTTACAGGGCAGCACTGAAGCTTTCTTT.

The CDR3: CASSSAGNYNYGYTF. The CDR3 DNA reads TGTGCCAGCAGCTCAGCCGGGAACTACAACTATGGCTACACCTTC. The rearrangement uses TRBV5-4 and TRBJ1-2; D gene uncertain. Germline loops: CDR1 SGHNT, CDR2 YYREEE (reference sequence). Trimming took 3 bases from V and 2 from J, leaving 14 bases between them. This CDR3 has 15 residues.

The rearrangement links TRBV30 to TRBJ2-1; 15 bases map to TRBD2. Trimming removed 1 base from V and 9 bases from J; junction bases left unmatched: 4. This CDR3 has 15 amino acids. Germline assignment: CDR1 GTSNPN and CDR2 SVGIG (reference sequence). CDR3 sequence reads: CAWSGKGLAGGEQFF. CDR3 sequence (DNA): TGTGCCTGGAGTGGAAAGGGACTAGCGGGGGGTGAGCAGTTCTTC.

The chain combines TRBV5-4 with TRBJ1-2, with a tentative D call TRBD1 (6 bases). This CDR3 spans 12 amino acids. Germline V lookup: CDR1 SGHNT, CDR2 YYREEE (reference sequence). Trimming took 4 bases from V and 8 from J, leaving 12 bases between them. The CDR3 region has the DNA TGTGCCAGCAGCCGGGACATATGGGGCTACACCTTC. Translated: CASSRDIWGYTF. Full variable domain (missing parts from reference TRBV5-4 and TRBJ1-2): ETGVTQSPTHLIKTRGQQVTLRCSSQSGHNTVSWYQQALGQGPQFIFQYYREEENGRGNFPPRFSGLQFPNYSSELNVNALELDDSALYLCASSRDIWGYTFGSGTRLTVV.

This chain links TRBV27 with TRBJ1-2, with 7 bases aligning to TRBD1. Per the germline V gene, CDR1 is MNHEY and CDR2 is SMNVEV (reference sequence). After removal of 1 base from V and 4 bases from J, the junction contained 12 bases not matched to a gene. This CDR3 spans 17 amino acids. For the CDR3, the DNA is TGTGCCAGCAGTTTATTCGGGACAGCCACCGGCGGCTATGGCTACACCTTC. Translated, it gives CASSLFGTATGGYGYTF.

The chain couples TRBV18 to TRBJ1-2, with a tentative D call TRBD1 (5 bases). The CDR3 has 13 residues. Trimming left V 6 bases short and J 4 bases short, with 12 bases between. Germline-derived CDR1 and CDR2 are KGHSH and LQKENI. The CDR3 DNA is TGTGCCAGCTCCCTCGACAGTTTCTATGGCTACACCTTC. This codes for CASSLDSFYGYTF.

This chain uses TRBV14 with TRBJ2-7, with D possibly matching TRBD1 (5 bases). The CDR3 runs 12 residues. Germline V gene lookup returns CDR1 SGHDN and CDR2 FVKESK. With 5 bases removed from V and 3 bases from J, the gap between germline ends came to 8 bases. CDR3 bases: TGTGCCAGCAGCAAGGACAACTACGAGCAGTACTTC. Protein product: CASSKDNYEQYF.

The CDR3 loop is CASSNDRGAYNEQFF. In DNA, the CDR3 is TGTGCCAGCAGCAACGACAGGGGTGCCTACAATGAGCAGTTCTTC. The chain is built from TRBV21-1 and TRBJ2-1; the table gives TRBD1 as D, unverified against the DNA. TRBV21-1 is a recognized pseudogene. This CDR3 region has 15 residues.

The chain is built from TRBV13 and TRBJ1-2, with D perhaps matching TRBD1 (6 bases). The CDR3 sequence is 14 residues long. Germline V gene sequence: CDR1 PRHDT, CDR2 FYEKMQ (reference sequence). The V gene lost 6 bases and the J gene lost 0 bases, with 11 bases spanning the gap. CDR3 amino acids: CASRRTETNYGYTF. In DNA, the CDR3 is TGTGCCAGCAGGCGGACAGAGACTAACTATGGCTACACCTTC.

This chain connects TRBV19 to TRBJ1-1; TRBD1 might be the D (5 bases). Germline lookup yields CDR1 LNHDA and CDR2 SQIVND (reference sequence). The length of the CDR3 is 15 residues. V dropped 2 bases and J dropped 4 bases, with 14 bases sitting between them. The CDR3 loop is CASSISGGVGTEAFF. The CDR3, as DNA: TGTGCCAGTAGTATATCCGGGGGAGTGGGCACTGAAGCTTTCTTT.

J is TRBJ1-2 and V is TRBV7-6; 7 nucleotides line up with TRBD1. This CDR3 is 18 amino acids long. Trimming took 4 bases from V and 2 from J; bases not matched to a gene: 16. Germline V gives CDR1 SGHVS, CDR2 FNYEAQ. The CDR3 loop reads CASSSVMSGQDMNYGYTF. The CDR3 DNA is TGTGCCAGCAGCTCCGTGATGTCCGGACAGGACATGAACTATGGCTACACCTTC. The variable domain in full, completed from reference TRBV7-6 and TRBJ1-2, reads GAGVSQSPRYKVTKRGQDVALRCDPISGHVSLYWYRQALGQGPEFLTYFNYEAQQDKSGLPNDRFSAERPEGSISTLTIQRTEQRDSAMYRCASSSVMSGQDMNYGYTFGSGTRLTVV.

The chain is built from TRBV6-4 and TRBJ1-2, with a tentative D call TRBD1 (6 bases). Germline loops: CDR1 MRHNA, CDR2 SNTAGT. The CDR3 has 15 residues. V shed 3 bases and J shed 5 bases, with 16 bases lying between them. CDR3 sequence reads: CASSEGAGAGYGYTF. DNA for the CDR3: TGTGCCAGCAGTGAAGGGGCAGGGGCTGGTTATGGCTACACCTTC.

The chain employs TRBV4-1 and TRBJ2-1, with unresolved D. Germline V gene sequence: CDR1 MGHRA, CDR2 YSYEKL. V lost 1 base and J 7 bases, leaving 5 bases between the germline ends. The CDR3 has 12 residues. In DNA, the CDR3 is TGCGCCAGCAGCCAAGTCGGGAATGAGCAGTTCTTC. Protein product: CASSQVGNEQFF.

This clone was observed a single time. The V gene is TRBV7-9, the J gene TRBJ1-2, with D maybe TRBD1 (6 bases). The CDR3 is 14 residues long. Trimming shortened V by 2 bases and J by 3 bases, and 10 bases separated the two germline ends. Germline CDR1 SEHNR, CDR2 FQNEAQ (reference sequence). CDR3 loop: CASSLSGGDYGYTF. CDR3 DNA: TGTGCCAGCAGCTTAAGTGGGGGCGACTATGGCTACACCTTC.

This chain joins TRBV25-1 and TRBJ1-2; TRBD1 might be the D (6 bases). The CDR3 contains 16 residues. Germline assignment: CDR1 MGHDK and CDR2 SYGVNS. V was cut by 2 bases and J by 4 bases, with 17 bases left in between. The CDR3 bases are TGTGCCAGCAGTGAACTAGGTATGGACAGTCTCTATGGCTACACCTTC. As protein: CASSELGMDSLYGYTF.

The V call is TRBV7-8, the J call TRBJ1-1; perhaps TRBD1 as D (6 bases). V was cut by 6 bases and J by 1 base, with 9 bases left in between. Germline loops: CDR1 SGHVS, CDR2 FQNEAQ. The CDR3 is 13 amino acids. CDR3 DNA sequence: TGTGCCAGCAGATTCAGGGGGAACACTGAAGCTTTCTTT. Protein sequence: CASRFRGNTEAFF.

The chain combines TRBV7-9 with TRBJ2-5; D ambiguous. Germline V CDR1 and CDR2: SEHNR, FQNEAQ (reference sequence). Trimming removed 2 bases at V and 2 bases at J, with 9 bases between. CDR3 length equals 14 residues. CDR3 sequence: CASSLSHSQETQYF. For the CDR3, the DNA is TGTGCCAGCAGCTTAAGCCACAGTCAAGAGACCCAGTACTTC.

The chain uses TRBV15 and TRBJ1-5, with 8 nucleotides matching TRBD1. CDR3 length: 18 amino acids. CDR1 is LNHNV, CDR2 YYDKDF, per germline (reference sequence). After removal of 2 bases from V and 2 bases from J, the junction contained 11 bases not matched to a gene. CDR3 sequence reads: CATSRPSSGGPGNQPQHF. The CDR3 DNA reads TGTGCCACCAGCAGACCCTCTTCAGGGGGCCCGGGCAATCAGCCCCAGCATTTT.

The chain links TRBV6-1 to TRBJ1-2; no reliable D call. Germline V gene data show CDR1 as MNHNS and CDR2 as SASEGT. There are 10 residues in the CDR3. Trimming pared 8 bases from V and 5 bases from J, leaving 6 bases between. The CDR3 sequence is CASLEYGYTF. The DNA for the CDR3 is TGTGCCAGCCTCGAGTATGGCTACACCTTC.

The chain has TRBV28 and TRBJ2-7; the match to TRBD2 covers 13 bases. The CDR3 runs 17 residues. The ends lost 4 bases at V and 1 base at J; junction bases unmatched: 7. Germline CDR1 reads MDHEN; CDR2 reads SYDVKM. In DNA form, the CDR3 reads TGTGCCAGCAGTTCCGGACTAGCGGGAGTGGGATCCTACGAGCAGTACTTC. Protein: CASSSGLAGVGSYEQYF.

The chain is built from TRBV11-2 and TRBJ1-1; D unresolved. The V end was cut by 0 bases, the J end by 4 bases, with 12 bases between. Germline assignment: CDR1 SGHAT and CDR2 FQNNGV. The CDR3 extends over 15 amino acids. The CDR3 DNA follows: TGTGCCAGCAGCTTAGAGCCAGGAGGCCCCACTGAAGCTTTCTTT. This codes for CASSLEPGGPTEAFF.

The chain combines TRBV6-1 with TRBJ1-1, with 9 bases matching TRBD1. The germline CDR1 and CDR2 sequences are MNHNS and SASEGT. The CDR3 runs 14 residues. V trimming: 4 bases; J trimming: 4 bases; junction bases outside the gene matches: 4. The CDR3 region is CASSGDRVSTEAFF. The CDR3 DNA reads as TGTGCCAGCAGTGGGGACAGGGTGTCCACTGAAGCTTTCTTT.

This chain joins TRBV11-2 and TRBJ1-3; D unclear. V was trimmed by 4 bases and J by 0 bases, leaving 10 bases between them. The CDR3 sequence is 15 residues long. The germline V gene encodes CDR1 SGHAT and CDR2 FQNNGV. As DNA, the CDR3 is TGTGCCAGCAGCTCGCTGCGGGGCTCTGGAAACACCATATATTTT. Encoded protein: CASSSLRGSGNTIYF.